The present entry profiles one T cell receptor beta chain with its context. Its antigen is currently unknown. These data come from a study of T cell responses to AZD1222 COVID-19 vaccine. General observations from the study: Two AZD1222 administrations were followed by greater Spike-specific TCR breadth and depth. Clonal diversity may have been underestimated, and the donors were mostly white British, with more females than males.

Sequencing was performed with immunoSEQ multiplex PCR; in TCRdb, only in-frame clones are kept and a portion is missing. Of over 120,000 clones in the sample, about 91% were seen once. This CDR3 comprises 14 residues. The germline CDR1 and CDR2 sequences are SGHTA and FQGNSA. The germline V and J ends were trimmed by 1 base and 6 bases, with 13 bases remaining between them. The chain joins TRBV7-2 to TRBJ2-7, with D tentatively TRBD1 (5 bases). The sequencing used peripheral blood, collected 28 days after the second AZD1222 dose. This receptor was taken from an adult who received the AZD1222 COVID-19 vaccine. The CDR3 sequence is CASSLGWGQGEQYF. The CDR3 DNA reads TGTGCCAGCAGCTTAGGGTGGGGCCAGGGCGAGCAGTACTTC.